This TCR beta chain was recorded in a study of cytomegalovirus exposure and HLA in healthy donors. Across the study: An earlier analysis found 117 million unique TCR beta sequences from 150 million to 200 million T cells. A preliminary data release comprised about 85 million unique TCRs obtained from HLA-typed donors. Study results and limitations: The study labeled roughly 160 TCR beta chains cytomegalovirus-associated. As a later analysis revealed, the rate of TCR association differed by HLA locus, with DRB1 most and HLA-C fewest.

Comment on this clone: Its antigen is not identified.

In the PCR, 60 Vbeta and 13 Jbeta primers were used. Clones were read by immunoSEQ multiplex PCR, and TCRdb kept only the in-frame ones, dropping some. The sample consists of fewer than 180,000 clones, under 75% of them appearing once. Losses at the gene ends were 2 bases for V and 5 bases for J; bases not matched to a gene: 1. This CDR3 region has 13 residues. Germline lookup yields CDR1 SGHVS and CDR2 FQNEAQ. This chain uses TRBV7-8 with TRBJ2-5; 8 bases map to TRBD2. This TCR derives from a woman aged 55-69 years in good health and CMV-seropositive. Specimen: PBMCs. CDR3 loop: CASSLSGSETQYF. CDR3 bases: TGTGCCAGCAGCTTAAGCGGGAGTGAGACCCAGTACTTC.